This TCR beta chain was observed in a study of CD8+CD57+ T cells in acquired aplastic anemia. Across the study: DNA from sorted CD4+ and CD8+ cells averaged roughly 3.2 ug. Sequencing produced an average of roughly 11 million reads per healthy donor for CD4+ cells. Regarding the study as a whole: The number of CD8+ CDR3 sequences shared by patients and controls was approximately 28. Between the patient and control groups, CD8+ Simpson's diversity did not differ significantly.

This clonotype appeared many times. Its matching antigen is unknown. TCR beta VDJ and CDR3 profiles were obtained from a genomic DNA template. TCRdb re-derived calls from the reads in MiXCR, one entry per CDR3 protein. The repertoire consists of about 160,000 distinct CDR3 sequences, with roughly 40% occurring once and the leading ten covering over 0.95%. This TCR was recovered from a human donor in good health. The sample taken for sequencing was sorted CD4+, CD8+, or CD8+CD57+ T cells (not recorded which) from PBMCs.

This CDR3 is CANRIQDPGNQPQHF. The CDR3, as DNA: TGCGCCAACAGAATACAGGACCCGGGCAATCAGCCCCAGCATTTT. The chain recombines TRBV10-1 with TRBJ1-5; the D gene is possibly TRBD1 (5 bases). The CDR3 sequence is 15 residues long. In germline, CDR1 is WNHNN, CDR2 SYGVQD (reference sequence). V was pared by 10 bases and J by 2 bases, with 18 bases between.